The 14 T cell receptor beta chains below come from one sample, sequenced in a study of PD-L1 blockade in urothelial cancer. Assay used: immunoSEQ multiplex PCR; TCRdb lists only in-frame clones, some missing. The sample consists of 25,000 to 35,000 clones, over 70% of them appearing once. This sample comprised PBMCs, obtained around atezolizumab (anti-PD-L1) treatment. Source of these receptors: a man between 45 and 60 years old with urothelial cancer.

This clone is deemed medium-sized (0.01 to 0.1%). The chain uses TRBV19 and TRBJ1-1, with TRBD1 identical over 7 bases. This CDR3 is 12 amino acids long. Germline trimming cut 1 base from V and 7 bases from J; bases unmatched to any gene: 0. The germline V gene encodes CDR1 LNHDA and CDR2 SQIVND (reference sequence). CDR3 sequence reads: CASSIGQGEAFF. CDR3 bases: TGTGCCAGTAGTATAGGACAGGGTGAAGCTTTCTTT.

The J gene is TRBJ2-5, the V gene TRBV7-9, with D possibly TRBD2 on 6 matching bases. Germline values: CDR1 SEHNR, CDR2 FQNEAQ (reference sequence). V lost 5 bases to trimming and J lost 2 bases, with 12 bases between them. This CDR3 spans 14 amino acids. CDR3 in amino acids: CASSPPGTQETQYF. In nucleotides, the CDR3 is TGTGCCAGCAGCCCTCCGGGGACTCAAGAGACCCAGTACTTC.

In this sample, this clone turned up a few times. V gene TRBV6-5 combines with J gene TRBJ1-1; D is perhaps TRBD1 (5 bases). CDR3 size: 11 residues. The ends were cut back, 5 bases at V and 5 bases at J, with 6 bases in the middle. In germline, CDR1 is MNHEY, CDR2 SVGAGI. This CDR3 reads CASSGGTEAFF. CDR3 coding DNA: TGTGCCAGCAGTGGGGGGACTGAAGCTTTCTTT.

This chain joins TRBV6-6 and TRBJ1-2, with TRBD1 matching 8 bases. Germline values: CDR1 MNHNY, CDR2 SVGAGI (reference sequence). This CDR3 comprises 13 residues. The V segment lost 7 bases and the J segment 8 bases; nucleotides outside the gene matches: 9. The CDR3 sequence: CASNSDRESGYTF. CDR3 nucleotides: TGTGCCAGCAACTCGGACAGGGAGAGCGGCTACACCTTC.

The CDR3 loop is CASRAGTGFTEAFF. In DNA form, the CDR3 reads TGCGCCAGCAGGGCCGGGACAGGGTTCACTGAAGCTTTCTTT. V usage is TRBV5-1 and J usage is TRBJ1-1, with 9 bases identical to TRBD1. CDR3 size: 14 residues. Germline V gene data show CDR1 as SGHRS and CDR2 as YFSETQ. J gave up 4 bases and V 5 bases, and 6 bases lay outside the gene matches. The full variable domain, in which reference TRBV5-1 and TRBJ1-1 provide the parts outside the CDR3, is KAGVTQTPRYLIKTRGQQVTLSCSPISGHRSVSWYQQTPGQGLQFLFEYFSETQRNKGNFPGRFSGRQFSNSRSEMNVSTLELGDSALYLCASRAGTGFTEAFFGQGTRLTVV.

The CDR3 coding sequence is TGTGCCTGGAGAGGATACAACGGGGGTGCTGGGGCCAACGTCCTGACTTTC. Its translation: CAWRGYNGGAGANVLTF. The chain recombines TRBV30 with TRBJ2-6; D might be TRBD2 (6 bases). The length of the CDR3 is 17 residues. Per germline, CDR1 GTSNPN and CDR2 SVGIG (reference sequence). Trimming took 3 bases from V and 2 from J, leaving 17 bases between them.

This chain uses TRBV7-9 with TRBJ2-7, with a possible D match to TRBD1 (6 bases). The CDR3 consists of 15 residues. V shed 5 bases and J shed 1 base, with 15 bases lying between them. From germline, CDR1 is SEHNR and CDR2 FQNEAQ (reference sequence). The CDR3 DNA reads as TGTGCCAGCAGCCAGGACAGATTCCCGTCCTACGAGCAGTACTTC. Encoded protein: CASSQDRFPSYEQYF.

The rearrangement links TRBV28 to TRBJ2-7; 10 nucleotides match TRBD1. The CDR3 runs 14 residues. The J segment lost 3 bases and the V segment lost 3 bases, leaving 2 bases of the junction unmatched. Germline CDR1 reads MDHEN; CDR2 reads SYDVKM. Here the CDR3 DNA reads TGTGCCAGCAGTTTCCGGGACAGGGGCTACGAGCAGTACTTC. Translated: CASSFRDRGYEQYF.

This clone was picked up a small number of times. The chain carries TRBV6-1 and TRBJ2-1, with D maybe TRBD1 (5 bases). V lost 3 bases to trimming and J lost 9 bases, with 15 bases between them. Germline CDR1 reads MNHNS; CDR2 reads SASEGT. This CDR3 has 14 amino acids. The CDR3 is CASSDGIGATEQFF. The CDR3 DNA reads as TGTGCCAGCAGTGATGGGATAGGGGCCACTGAGCAGTTCTTC.

This sequence joins TRBV19 and TRBJ1-1; 9 nucleotides align to TRBD1. Germline trimming cut 6 bases from V and 6 bases from J; bases unmatched to any gene: 14. This CDR3 is built from 16 residues. In germline, CDR1 is LNHDA, CDR2 SQIVND (reference sequence). CDR3 DNA sequence: TGTGCCAGTAGGCGGAGATCCCGGGACAGGGACGCTGAAGCTTTCTTT. Amino acid sequence: CASRRRSRDRDAEAFF.

The chain joins TRBV30 to TRBJ1-4; no clear D. The CDR3 spans 16 residues. Per germline, CDR1 GTSNPN and CDR2 SVGIG (reference sequence). V was clipped by 0 bases and J by 6 bases, with 17 bases between them. CDR3 nucleotide sequence: TGTGCCTGGAGTGTAGGTATGAGGTCGTCAGATGAAAAACTGTTTTTT. Its protein product is CAWSVGMRSSDEKLFF.

The chain carries TRBV6-5 and TRBJ1-2; D may be TRBD1 (5 bases). Germline CDR1 and CDR2: MNHEY and SVGAGI. V dropped 3 bases and J dropped 8 bases, with 10 bases sitting between them. The length of the CDR3 is 12 residues. The CDR3 nucleotides read TGTGCCAGCAGTTATAAGGGGTTCGGCTACACCTTC. Amino acid sequence: CASSYKGFGYTF.

The rearrangement uses TRBV9 and TRBJ2-1; 7 positions agree with TRBD2. CDR3 length: 16 residues. From germline, CDR1 is SGDLS and CDR2 YYNGEE. V lost 0 bases and J lost 7; bases outside the gene matches: 10. CDR3 DNA sequence: TGTGCCAGCAGCGTAGAGATCGGGACTAATGGTAATGAGCAGTTCTTC. This codes for CASSVEIGTNGNEQFF.

This chain links TRBV20-1 with TRBJ1-2; D call uncertain. The CDR3 sequence is 9 residues long. Germline CDR1 reads DFQATT; CDR2 reads SNEGSKA (reference sequence). The V and J ends lost 3 bases and 7 bases respectively, with 3 bases between them. The CDR3 spells CSARAGYTF. DNA for the CDR3: TGCAGTGCTAGGGCTGGCTACACCTTC.